This TCR beta chain was profiled in a study of breast tumors, draining lymph nodes, adjacent tissues (TCRdb year 2016). As for the study more broadly: In breast cancer patients, the study compared the TCR beta repertoires of tumor, adjacent nontumor tissue and axillary lymph nodes. In human breast cancer, the study set out to evaluate how tumor, surrounding tissue and draining lymph node repertoires relate to one another and whether T cells may move between these sites. Broader findings and caveats from the paper: Tumor and nontumor tissue repertoires were found to be significantly more similar in luminal-like than in basal-like breast cancer. Tumors showed preferential V and J gene usage, and their T-cell repertoire diversity fell below that of lymph nodes yet above that of nontumor tissue. The study presented the conclusion that tumor T cells originate in lymph nodes as consistent with a hypothesis, not as something directly demonstrated. The data were considered consistent with the idea that most tumor T cells come from the lymph node and then expand in tumor tissue.

The table lists this clonotype with many counts. There is no known antigen for this receptor. Base quality data are lacking; no much larger clone is found one base away. The lymph node samples were taken from the axillary draining lymph nodes of breast cancer patients. The CDR3 numbers 14 residues from cysteine through phenylalanine. Just CDR3 DNA is preserved here, 42 bases in frame from base 1. From a lookup of the germline V gene (reference sequence), CDR1 and CDR2 are GTSNPN and SVGIG. V and J are truncated by 1 base and 2 bases respectively, leaving an intervening sequence of 12 bases. Sequenced using an Illumina HiSeq 2000. TCR beta chain libraries were generated by multiplex PCR amplification. The amplified TCR beta chain products were analyzed by high-throughput sequencing. TCRdb passed the public sequencing reads through fastp at Q25 and MiXCR, retaining productive beta sequences. Entries are consolidated by CDR3 protein sequence, retaining the most common genes and DNA. Present in this sample are approximately 120,000 distinct CDR3 sequences, around 21% of which were seen just once. The ten largest account for 2% to 2.5% of the sample.

The source is a female donor with breast cancer. Some clones in this sample may be carry-over from other donors' samples. The sample was axillary lymph node tissue. Here the chain combines TRBV30 and TRBJ2-7; D gene: possibly TRBD1, on 5 matching bases. CDR3 reads: CAWSGRGRPYEQYF. The bases are TGTGCCTGGAGTGGAAGGGGCCGTCCCTACGAGCAGTACTTC.